The clone carrying this TCR beta chain has only a few counts. Its antigen remains unidentified. Trimming cost V 2 bases and J 5 bases, with 15 bases left between them. The CDR3 extends over 15 amino acids. Germline V lookup: CDR1 MNHEY, CDR2 SMNVEV (reference sequence). TCRdb reanalysed the reads using MiXCR and keeps one entry per CDR3 protein. The table shows approximately 390,000 distinct CDR3 sequences, with about 35% occurring only once. This entry is derived from a study of T cell repertoires in cytomegalovirus infection. Study-wide background: An indication of both CMV infection and matching HLA type came from public TCR beta signatures.

This TCR came from a human donor in good health (CMV status not recorded). Some clones in this sample may be carry-over from other donors' samples. The rearrangement links TRBV27 to TRBJ1-1; TRBD1 might be the D (5 bases). This material consisted of cultured PBMCs, taken from culture after CMV antigen stimulation. The CDR3, as DNA: TGTGCCAGCAGTTTACTGAATGGTGGGGGGACTGAAGCTTTCTTT. It encodes CASSLLNGGGTEAFF.